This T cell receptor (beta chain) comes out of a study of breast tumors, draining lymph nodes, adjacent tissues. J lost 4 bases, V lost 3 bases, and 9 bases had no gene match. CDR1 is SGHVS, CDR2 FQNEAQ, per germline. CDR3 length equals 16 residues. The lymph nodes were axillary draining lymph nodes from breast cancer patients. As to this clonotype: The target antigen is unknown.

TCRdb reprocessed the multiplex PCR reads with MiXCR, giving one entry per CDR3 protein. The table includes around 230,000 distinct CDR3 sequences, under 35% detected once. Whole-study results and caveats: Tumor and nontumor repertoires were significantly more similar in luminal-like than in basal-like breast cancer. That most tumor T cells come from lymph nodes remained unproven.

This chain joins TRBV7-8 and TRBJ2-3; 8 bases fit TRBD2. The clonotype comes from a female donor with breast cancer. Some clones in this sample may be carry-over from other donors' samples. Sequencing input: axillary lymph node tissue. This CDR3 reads CASSFESGSSADTQYF. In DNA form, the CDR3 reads TGTGCCAGCAGCTTCGAGAGCGGGAGCTCGGCAGATACGCAGTATTTT.